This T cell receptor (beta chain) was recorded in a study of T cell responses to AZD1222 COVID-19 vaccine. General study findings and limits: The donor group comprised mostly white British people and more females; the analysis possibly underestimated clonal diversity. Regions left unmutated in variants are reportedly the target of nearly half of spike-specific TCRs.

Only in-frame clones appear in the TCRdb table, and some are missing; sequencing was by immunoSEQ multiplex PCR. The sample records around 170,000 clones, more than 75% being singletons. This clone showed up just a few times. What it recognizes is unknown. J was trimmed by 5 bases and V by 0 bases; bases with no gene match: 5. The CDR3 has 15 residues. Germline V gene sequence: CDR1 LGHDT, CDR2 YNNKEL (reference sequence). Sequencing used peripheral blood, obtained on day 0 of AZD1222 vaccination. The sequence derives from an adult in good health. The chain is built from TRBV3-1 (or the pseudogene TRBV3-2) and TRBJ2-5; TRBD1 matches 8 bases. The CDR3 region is CASSQDWGQVETQYF. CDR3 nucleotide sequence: TGTGCCAGCAGCCAAGATTGGGGACAGGTGGAGACCCAGTACTTC.